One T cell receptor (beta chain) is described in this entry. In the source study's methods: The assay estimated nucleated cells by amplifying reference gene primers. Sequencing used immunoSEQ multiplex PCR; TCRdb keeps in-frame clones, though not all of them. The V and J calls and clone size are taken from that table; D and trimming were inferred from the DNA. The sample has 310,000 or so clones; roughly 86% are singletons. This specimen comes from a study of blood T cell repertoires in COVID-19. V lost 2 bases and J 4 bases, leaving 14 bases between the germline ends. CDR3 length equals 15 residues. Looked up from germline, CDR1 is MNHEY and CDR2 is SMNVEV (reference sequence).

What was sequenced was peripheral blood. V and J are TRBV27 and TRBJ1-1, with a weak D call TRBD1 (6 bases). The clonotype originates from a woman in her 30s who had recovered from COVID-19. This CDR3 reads CASSLNQGIRTEAFF. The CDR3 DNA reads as TGTGCCAGCAGTTTAAATCAGGGGATACGCACTGAAGCTTTCTTT.